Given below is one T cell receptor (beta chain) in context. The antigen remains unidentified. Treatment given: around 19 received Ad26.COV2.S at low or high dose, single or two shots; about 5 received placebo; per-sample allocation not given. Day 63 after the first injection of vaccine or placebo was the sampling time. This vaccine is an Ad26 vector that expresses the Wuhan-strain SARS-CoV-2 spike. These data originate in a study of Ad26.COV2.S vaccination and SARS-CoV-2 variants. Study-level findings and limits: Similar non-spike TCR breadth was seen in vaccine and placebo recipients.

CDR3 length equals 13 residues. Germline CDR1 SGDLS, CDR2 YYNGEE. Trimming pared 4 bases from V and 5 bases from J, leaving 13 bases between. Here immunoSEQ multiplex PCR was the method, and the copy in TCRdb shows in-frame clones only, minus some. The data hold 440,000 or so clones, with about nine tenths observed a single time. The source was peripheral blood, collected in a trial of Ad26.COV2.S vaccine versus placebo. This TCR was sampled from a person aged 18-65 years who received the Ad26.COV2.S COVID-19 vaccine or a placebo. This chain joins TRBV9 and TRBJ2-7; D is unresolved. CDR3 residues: CASSPRLINEQYF. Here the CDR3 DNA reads TGTGCCAGCAGCCCCCGGCTAATTAACGAGCAGTACTTC.